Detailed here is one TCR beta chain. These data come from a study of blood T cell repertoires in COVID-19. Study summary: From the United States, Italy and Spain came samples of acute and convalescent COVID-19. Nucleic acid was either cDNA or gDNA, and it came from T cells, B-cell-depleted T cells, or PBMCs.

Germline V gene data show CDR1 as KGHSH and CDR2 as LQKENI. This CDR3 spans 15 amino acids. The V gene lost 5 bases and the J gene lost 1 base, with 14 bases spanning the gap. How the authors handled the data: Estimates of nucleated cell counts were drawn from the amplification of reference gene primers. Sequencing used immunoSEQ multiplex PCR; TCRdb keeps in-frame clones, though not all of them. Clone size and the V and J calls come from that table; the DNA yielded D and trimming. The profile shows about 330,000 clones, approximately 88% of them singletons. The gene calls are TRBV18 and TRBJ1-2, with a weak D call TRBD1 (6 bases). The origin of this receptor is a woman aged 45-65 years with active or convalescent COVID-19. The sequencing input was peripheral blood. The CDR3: CASSFTTGNNYGYTF. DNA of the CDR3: TGTGCCAGCTCATTCACGACAGGCAATAACTATGGCTACACCTTC.